Detailed here is one T cell receptor beta chain. This clonotype has just one count. There is no known antigen for this receptor. Per-base quality was not reported, and no clone a single base away is much larger than it. Weak support is all one read offers. The label giving this sample's time point can be read as: persistent/refractory GD, antithyroid drugs over 5 years with positive TRAb. For both TCR sequencing and RNA sequencing, RNA was extracted from PBMCs using TRIzol. The diagnosis of Graves' disease was made according to American Thyroid Association guidelines. Patients for the study were recruited at an endocrinology department in Xi'an, China. Each patient gave around 9.2 milliliters of peripheral blood, collected in an EDTA anticoagulant tube. Ficoll Paque Plus density gradient separation was used to isolate PBMCs, and no further T cell sorting was performed. An Agilent 2100 Bioanalyzer and agarose gel were used to check RNA quality, while a NanoDrop 2000 measured RNA concentration.

These data belong to a study of regulatory T cells in long-lasting Graves disease (TCRdb year 2021). Background for the entire study: Persistent Graves' disease meant more than 5 years of antithyroid drug treatment with TSH receptor autoantibodies that stayed positive. Peripheral blood TCR sequencing and RNA sequencing compared persistent Graves' disease patients with newly diagnosed Graves' disease patients. The study was registered as a clinical trial and conducted in China. A total of about 33 samples were covered by TCR sequencing, comprising some 13 persistent and roughly 20 newly diagnosed Graves' disease patients. Antithyroid drugs had been taken for approximately 10 years on average by persistent Graves' disease patients in the clinical cohort. The study at large found these results: Preferential use of TRBV28, TRBJ1-2 and TRBJ2-5 was observed in persistent disease, whereas TRBV20-1 and TRBJ2-1 were favored in newly diagnosed disease. Persistent Graves' disease patients showed lower TCR Shannon entropy and fewer highly expanded clones than newly diagnosed patients, suggesting clonal expansion. Sequencing and analysis were restricted to the TCR beta chain. Persistent patients shared more public clonotypes among themselves (approximately 2,500) than newly diagnosed patients did (roughly 910). Because the primary lesion, thyroid tissue, could not be accessed, the study looked at peripheral blood alone. As a limitation, the authors acknowledged that the small sample size may reduce accuracy.

The method behind the library was multiplex PCR. Instrument used: Illumina HiSeq 4000. CDR3 regions were amplified by Arm-PCR with iRepertoire HTBI primers to construct TCR beta libraries. Before sequencing, the PCR products went through gel purification. As for the authors' bioinformatics: Gene usage analysis of CDR3 amino acid clonotypes relied on the roughly 58 TRBV and about 15 TRBJ segments identified across samples. COPE and FqMerger were used to merge filtered high-quality paired reads into contigs. BLAST was used to align contigs to the IMGT TRBV, TRBD and TRBJ reference genes, and CDR3 was defined following IMGT. Highly expanded clones were defined as clonotypes with a frequency above 0.1%. Shannon entropy was used to measure repertoire diversity, and the Gini coefficient was used to measure V-J evenness. A clonotype found in more than one individual was treated as public. TCRdb applied fastp at Q25 and MiXCR to the public reads, then kept only in-frame beta chains. Rows with one shared CDR3 protein collapse into an entry with the most common genes and DNA. In this record, the V and J calls reflect TCRdb's handling and not the investigators' own analysis. The table for this sample lists fewer than 600,000 distinct CDR3 sequences; under 25% of them were counted only once. Clones ranked in the top ten supply around 14% of the sample.

Reading from cysteine to phenylalanine, the CDR3 counts 14 amino acids. Only the CDR3 part of the read is kept: 42 bases, read in frame from the first base. V is shortened by 2 bases, J by 2 bases, and the region joining them spans 10 bases. CDR1 is given as MNHEY and CDR2 as SVGAGI, both from the germline V gene. This material consisted of peripheral blood mononuclear cells (PBMCs), taken when the disease was refractory, from a patient treated with antithyroid drugs. The sequence is built from TRBV6-5 and TRBJ2-7, and the D gene may be TRBD2, 5 bases matching. The TCR sequence derives from a female donor with Graves disease. The DNA sequence is as follows: TGTGCCAGCAGTTACGAAGAGGGAGCCTACGAGCAGTACTTC. This encodes CASSYEEGAYEQYF.